This T cell receptor beta chain is from a study of regulatory T cells in long-lasting Graves disease. With respect to this clonotype: Its matching antigen is unknown.

Study results and caveats: Blood alone, not thyroid tissue, was studied.

Investigators prepared the TCR beta libraries by applying iRepertoire HTBI primers and Arm-PCR of CDR3 regions. TCRdb re-derived calls from the multiplex PCR reads in MiXCR, one entry per CDR3 protein. The data contain roughly 300,000 distinct CDR3 sequences, around 21% of them singletons. The V and J ends lost 7 bases and 0 bases, in that order; junction bases with no gene match: 4. CDR1 SGHRS and CDR2 YFSETQ come from the germline V gene. This CDR3 comprises 13 residues. Documented time point: persistent/refractory GD, antithyroid drugs over 5 years with positive TRAb. PBMC RNA served as the TCR library source.

Sequenced material: peripheral blood mononuclear cells (PBMCs), taken when the disease was refractory, from a patient treated with antithyroid drugs. The source of this sequence is a female donor with Graves disease. V usage is TRBV5-1 and J usage is TRBJ2-7; 7 bases are shared with TRBD2. The CDR3 protein is CASWEGSSYEQYF. CDR3 nucleotides: TGCGCCAGCTGGGAGGGGAGCTCCTACGAGCAGTACTTC.